The sample holds a few counts of the clone carrying this TCR beta chain. The antigen is undetermined. This entry is derived from a study of beta chain features in type 1 diabetes. All of the isolated RNA was reverse transcribed, so expressed TCRB transcripts were sequenced. Measured with immunoSEQ multiplex PCR; TCRdb has only the in-frame clones, and not every one. The sample includes 500,000 to 650,000 clones, around 12% of them seen just once. Whole-study findings and limits: Researchers report that Type 1 diabetes patients had moderately but significantly shorter TCRB CDR3s across all four CD4+ subsets.

Sequenced material: naive CD4+ T cells from blood. The clonotype comes from a young man with type 1 diabetes.

The CDR3 sequence is CASSPTGPNQPQHF. The DNA for the CDR3 is TGCGCCAGCAGCCCGACAGGGCCCAATCAGCCCCAGCATTTT. The V call is TRBV5-1, the J call TRBJ1-5; the match to TRBD1 covers 7 bases. CDR1 and CDR2 (germline): SGHRS, YFSETQ. V dropped 4 bases and J dropped 3; count of bases not matched to a gene: 4. The CDR3 totals 14 residues. Drawing the rest from reference TRBV5-1 and TRBJ1-5, the complete variable domain is KAGVTQTPRYLIKTRGQQVTLSCSPISGHRSVSWYQQTPGQGLQFLFEYFSETQRNKGNFPGRFSGRQFSNSRSEMNVSTLELGDSALYLCASSPTGPNQPQHFGDGTRLSIL.